This TCR beta chain was recovered during a study of response to subunit inactivated influenza vaccine. One entry per CDR3 protein, called by TCRdb with MiXCR from the RT-PCR reads. The table has 500,000 to 550,000 distinct CDR3 sequences, under 25% seen once. The data also belong to a second study, concerning T cells expressing NK-cell markers. That investigation notes: TCR beta cDNA was generated via 5'RACE template switching incorporating UMIs. Dominant NKG2C+ clonotype frequencies of roughly 1.0-7.5% of CD8+ T cells were measured in about six donors. Several donors' CD3+CD56-NKG2C+ cells were dominated by the same clonotypes. Specificity for HCMV among expanded NKG2C+ T cell clones was not established.

This receptor was identified in a man aged 50 or older who received an inactivated influenza vaccine. The sequencing here drew on CD4+ T cells sorted from PBMCs, taken roughly 12 days after vaccination.

The CDR3 is CASSSLSGTLQDTQYF. Here the CDR3 DNA reads TGTGCCAGCAGCTCCCTCAGCGGGACCCTTCAGGATACGCAGTATTTT. The chain uses TRBV11-3 and TRBJ2-3; 7 nucleotides line up with TRBD2. This CDR3 has 16 residues. The V gene's germline CDR1 is SGHNT and CDR2 YENEEA. V lost 4 bases, J lost 6 bases, and 13 bases stayed unmatched.